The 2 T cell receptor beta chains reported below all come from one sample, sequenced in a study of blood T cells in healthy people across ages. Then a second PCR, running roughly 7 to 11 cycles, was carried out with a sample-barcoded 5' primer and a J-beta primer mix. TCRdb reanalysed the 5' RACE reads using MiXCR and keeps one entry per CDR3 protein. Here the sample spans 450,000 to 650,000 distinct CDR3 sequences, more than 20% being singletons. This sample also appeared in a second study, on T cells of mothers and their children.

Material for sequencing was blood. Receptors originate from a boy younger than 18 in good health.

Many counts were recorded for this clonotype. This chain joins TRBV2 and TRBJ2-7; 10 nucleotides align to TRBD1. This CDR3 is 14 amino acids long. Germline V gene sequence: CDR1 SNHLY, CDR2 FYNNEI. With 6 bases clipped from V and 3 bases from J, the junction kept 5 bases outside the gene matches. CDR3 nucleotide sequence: TGTGCCAGCAGGGTATGGACAGGGGGCTACGAGCAGTACTTC. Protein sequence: CASRVWTGGYEQYF.

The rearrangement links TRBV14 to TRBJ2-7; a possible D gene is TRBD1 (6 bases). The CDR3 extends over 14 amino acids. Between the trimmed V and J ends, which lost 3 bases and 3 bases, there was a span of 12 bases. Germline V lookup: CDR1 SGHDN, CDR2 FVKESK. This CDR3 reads CASSHWDKNYEQYF. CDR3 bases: TGTGCCAGCAGCCACTGGGACAAAAACTACGAGCAGTACTTC.